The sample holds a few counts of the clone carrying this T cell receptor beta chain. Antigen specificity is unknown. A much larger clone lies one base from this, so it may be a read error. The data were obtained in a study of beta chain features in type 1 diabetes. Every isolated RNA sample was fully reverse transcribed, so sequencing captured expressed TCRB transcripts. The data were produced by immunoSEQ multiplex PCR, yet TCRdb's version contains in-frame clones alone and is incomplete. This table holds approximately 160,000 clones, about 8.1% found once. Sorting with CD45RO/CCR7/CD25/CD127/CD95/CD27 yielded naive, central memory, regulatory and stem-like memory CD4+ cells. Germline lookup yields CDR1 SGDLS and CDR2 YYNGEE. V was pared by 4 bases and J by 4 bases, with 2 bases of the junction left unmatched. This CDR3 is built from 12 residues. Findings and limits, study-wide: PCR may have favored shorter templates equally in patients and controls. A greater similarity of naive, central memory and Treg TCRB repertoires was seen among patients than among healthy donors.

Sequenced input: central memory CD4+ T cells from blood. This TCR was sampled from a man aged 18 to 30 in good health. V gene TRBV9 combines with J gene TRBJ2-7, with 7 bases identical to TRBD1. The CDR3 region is CASSLQGYEQYF. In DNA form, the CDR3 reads TGTGCCAGCAGCTTACAGGGGTACGAGCAGTACTTC.